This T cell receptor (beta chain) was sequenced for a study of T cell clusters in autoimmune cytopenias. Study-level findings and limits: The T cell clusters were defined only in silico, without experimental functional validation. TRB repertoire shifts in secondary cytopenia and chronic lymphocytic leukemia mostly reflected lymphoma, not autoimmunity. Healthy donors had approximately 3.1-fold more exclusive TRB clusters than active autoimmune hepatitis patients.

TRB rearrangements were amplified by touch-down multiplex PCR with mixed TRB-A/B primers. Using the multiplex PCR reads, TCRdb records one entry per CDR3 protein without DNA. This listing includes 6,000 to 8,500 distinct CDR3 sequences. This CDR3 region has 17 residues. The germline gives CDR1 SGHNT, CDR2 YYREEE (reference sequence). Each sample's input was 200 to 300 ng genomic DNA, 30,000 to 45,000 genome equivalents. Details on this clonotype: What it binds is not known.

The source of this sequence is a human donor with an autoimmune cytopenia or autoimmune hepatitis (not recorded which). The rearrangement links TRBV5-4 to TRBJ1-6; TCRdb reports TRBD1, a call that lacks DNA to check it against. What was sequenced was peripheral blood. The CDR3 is CASSFLRIRDNNSPLHF.